The subject of this entry is one TCR beta chain. Its antigen is as yet unknown. Timing groups of about 4 and about 12 weeks for second doses were pooled. The assay was immunoSEQ multiplex PCR, and TCRdb's table has in-frame clones only and misses some. The table records some 74,000 clones, approximately 90% of them present only once. This sample is part of a study of T cell responses to AZD1222 COVID-19 vaccine. Notes on the study in general: Most donors were white British and more were female, and clonal diversity was possibly underestimated. Within unmutated variant regions lay the reported targets of nearly half of spike-specific TCRs. Researchers took repertoire samples only after the peak T cell response had come.

This CDR3 contains 14 residues. V was cut by 5 bases and J by 4 bases, with 12 bases left in between. CDR1 SGHVS and CDR2 FNYEAQ come from the germline V gene. The clonotype originates from an adult who received the AZD1222 COVID-19 vaccine. V usage is TRBV7-6 and J usage is TRBJ1-5, with D maybe TRBD1 (5 bases). The input for sequencing was peripheral blood, taken 28 days after the second AZD1222 dose. This CDR3 reads CASSEGRGNQPQHF. The CDR3, as DNA: TGTGCCAGCAGCGAGGGAAGGGGAAATCAGCCCCAGCATTTT.